This TCR beta chain was recorded in a study of T-cell memory formation after mild COVID-19. Study-level findings and limits: SARS-CoV-2 specificity was not confirmed for second-wave clones peaking on day 37. Contracting CD4+ clones lay largely in CM and EM, with CD8+ ones residing in EMRA.

From the 5' RACE reads, TCRdb called clonotypes with MiXCR, one entry per CDR3 protein. The sample lists roughly 600,000 distinct CDR3 sequences, approximately 18% seen once, with around 13% in the top ten. This clonotype came up many times. Its matching antigen is unknown. Sequencing used PBMCs or a T cell subset sorted from them (not recorded which). The sequence came from an adult woman who had mild COVID-19 (a few samples of this study predate the infection). Cell type and time point are not known.

CDR3 in DNA: TGTGCCAGCAGCTTAGAAAGGGAACCCTACAATGAGCAGTTCTTC. Protein sequence: CASSLEREPYNEQFF. The chain employs TRBV7-9 and TRBJ2-1; no firm D call. V was clipped by 1 base and J by 2 bases, with 9 bases between them. Germline loops: CDR1 SEHNR, CDR2 FQNEAQ (reference sequence). This CDR3 contains 15 residues.